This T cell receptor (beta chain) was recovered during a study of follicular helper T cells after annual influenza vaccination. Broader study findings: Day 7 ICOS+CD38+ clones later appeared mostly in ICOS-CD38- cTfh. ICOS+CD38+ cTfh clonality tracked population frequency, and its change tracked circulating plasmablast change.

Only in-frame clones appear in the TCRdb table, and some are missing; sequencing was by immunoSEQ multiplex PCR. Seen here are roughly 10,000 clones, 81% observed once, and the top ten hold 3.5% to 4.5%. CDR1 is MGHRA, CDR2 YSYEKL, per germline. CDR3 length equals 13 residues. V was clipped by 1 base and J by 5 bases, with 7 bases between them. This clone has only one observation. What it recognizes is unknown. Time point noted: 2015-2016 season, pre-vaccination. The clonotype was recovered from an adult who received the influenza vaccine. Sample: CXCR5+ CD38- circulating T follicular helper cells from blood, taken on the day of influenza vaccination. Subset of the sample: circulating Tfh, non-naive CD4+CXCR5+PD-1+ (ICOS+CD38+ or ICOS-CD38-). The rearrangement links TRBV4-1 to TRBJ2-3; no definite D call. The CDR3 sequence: CASSQVSGDTQYF. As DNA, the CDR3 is TGCGCCAGCAGCCAAGTTTCAGGAGATACGCAGTATTTT.